The present TCR beta chain was sequenced within a study of T cell responses to AZD1222 COVID-19 vaccine. This table comes from immunoSEQ multiplex PCR, and its TCRdb copy is limited to in-frame clones, with some not included. The data hold under 150,000 clones, with roughly 90% observed a single time. The V gene end was trimmed by 0 bases and the J gene end by 5 bases; junction bases not matched to a gene: 5. Germline V CDR1 and CDR2: MGHRA, YSYEKL. The CDR3 has 17 amino acids. The chain joins TRBV4-1 to TRBJ2-1; TRBD2 matches 12 bases. The sequence derives from an adult who received the AZD1222 COVID-19 vaccine. The sequenced sample was peripheral blood, obtained 28 days after the second AZD1222 dose. The CDR3 loop is CASSQDLGLAGHNEQFF. CDR3 coding DNA: TGCGCCAGCAGCCAAGATTTAGGACTAGCGGGACACAATGAGCAGTTCTTC.